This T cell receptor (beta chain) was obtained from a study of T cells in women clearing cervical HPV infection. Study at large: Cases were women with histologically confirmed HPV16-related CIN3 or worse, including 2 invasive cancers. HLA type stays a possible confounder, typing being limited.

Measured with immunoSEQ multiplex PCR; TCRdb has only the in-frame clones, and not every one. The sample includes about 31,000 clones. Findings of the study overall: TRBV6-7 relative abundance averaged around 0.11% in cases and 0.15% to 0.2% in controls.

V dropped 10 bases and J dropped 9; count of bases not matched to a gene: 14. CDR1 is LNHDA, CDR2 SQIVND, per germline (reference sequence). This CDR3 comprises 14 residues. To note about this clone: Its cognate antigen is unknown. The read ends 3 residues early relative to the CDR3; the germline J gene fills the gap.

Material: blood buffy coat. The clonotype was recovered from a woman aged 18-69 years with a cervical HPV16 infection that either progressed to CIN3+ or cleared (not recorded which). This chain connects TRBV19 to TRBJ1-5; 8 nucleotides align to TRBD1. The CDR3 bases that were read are TGTGCCACTAAGGGGAACAGGGGGTATCGGCCC. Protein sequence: CATKGNRGYRP. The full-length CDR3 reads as CATKGNRGYRPQHF.